The 27 T cell receptor beta chains in this list originate from one sample, sequenced in a study of cytomegalovirus exposure and HLA in healthy donors. Libraries were prepared by immunoSEQ multiplex PCR; TCRdb keeps only in-frame clonotypes and omits some of them. The sample carries a few hundred thousand clones, around 88% recorded once. Sequencing was carried out using PBMCs. Receptors were obtained from a woman younger than 35 in good health and CMV-seronegative.

This clone occurred once. The V gene is TRBV18, the J gene TRBJ2-7; D ambiguous. V was shortened by 5 bases and J by 2 bases, with 13 bases between the two germline ends. The CDR3 totals 14 residues. Germline V gene sequence: CDR1 KGHSH, CDR2 LQKENI. The CDR3, as DNA: TGTGCCAGCTCATTTCGACACATCACCTACGAGCAGTACTTC. Translating gives CASSFRHITYEQYF.

The chain employs TRBV18 and TRBJ2-7; D gene unclear. CDR1 is KGHSH and CDR2 is LQKENI in the germline V gene. The length of the CDR3 is 13 residues. The V end lost 4 bases, the J end lost 3 bases, and 10 bases lay between the germline ends. DNA of the CDR3: TGTGCCAGCTCACTCCTCGATAGCTACGAGCAGTACTTC. Protein product: CASSLLDSYEQYF.

The V gene is TRBV6-1, the J gene TRBJ1-1; D remains ambiguous. The CDR3 runs 14 residues. Trimming removed 4 bases from V and 4 bases from J, with 13 bases in between. The germline V gene encodes CDR1 MNHNS and CDR2 SASEGT. In nucleotides, the CDR3 is TGTGCCAGCAGTGGGGGAGGGCCTCGCACTGAAGCTTTCTTT. It specifies CASSGGGPRTEAFF.

J is TRBJ2-1 and V is TRBV18; 9 nucleotides align to TRBD2. CDR3 length: 16 residues. CDR1 is KGHSH, CDR2 LQKENI, per germline. V was pared by 1 base and J by 6 bases, with 7 bases of the junction left unmatched. The CDR3: CASSPRAGGRGNEQFF. The CDR3 DNA reads TGTGCCAGCTCACCACGTGCGGGAGGGAGGGGCAATGAGCAGTTCTTC.

The rearrangement uses TRBV30 and TRBJ1-5; D call uncertain. V lost 0 bases and J lost 1, with 10 bases in between. This CDR3 region has 15 residues. Per germline, CDR1 GTSNPN and CDR2 SVGIG (reference sequence). CDR3 sequence: CAWSVQLGSNQPQHF. CDR3 nucleotides: TGTGCCTGGAGTGTACAGCTGGGCAGCAATCAGCCCCAGCATTTT.

V usage is TRBV27 and J usage is TRBJ2-7, with 9 positions matching TRBD2. The CDR3 totals 18 residues. Germline trimming cut 3 bases from V and 2 bases from J; bases unmatched to any gene: 14. From germline, CDR1 is MNHEY and CDR2 SMNVEV (reference sequence). The CDR3 sequence is CASSFLASGTSQAYEQYF. The CDR3 DNA reads TGTGCCAGCAGTTTTCTTGCTAGCGGGACGAGTCAGGCCTACGAGCAGTACTTC.

This chain uses TRBV29-1 with TRBJ2-7; 8 positions agree with TRBD2. The CDR3 is 13 amino acids. CDR1 is SQVTM, CDR2 ANQGSEA, per germline. The trim removed 3 bases at V and 3 bases at J, leaving 4 bases unmatched. CDR3 region: CSVDGGALYEQYF. The CDR3, as DNA: TGCAGCGTTGACGGGGGGGCCCTCTACGAGCAGTACTTC.

The genes are TRBV4-1 and TRBJ1-1; D remains unclear. The CDR3 length is 13 residues. Germline-derived CDR1 and CDR2 are MGHRA and YSYEKL. The V gene lost 1 base and the J gene lost 3 bases, with 6 bases spanning the gap. CDR3 loop: CASSQAGHTEAFF. CDR3 sequence (DNA): TGCGCCAGCAGCCAAGCCGGTCACACTGAAGCTTTCTTT.

The chain combines TRBV28 with TRBJ1-2; the match to TRBD1 covers 12 bases. The germline V gene encodes CDR1 MDHEN and CDR2 SYDVKM. The length of the CDR3 is 15 residues. The ends lost 4 bases at V and 7 bases at J; junction bases unmatched: 7. This CDR3 is CASSSGQGAPSGYTF. In DNA, the CDR3 is TGTGCCAGCAGTTCGGGACAGGGGGCTCCCTCTGGCTACACCTTC.

The chain carries TRBV9 and TRBJ2-3, with TRBD2 matching 10 bases. The CDR3 has 17 amino acids. Unmatched junction bases numbered 4, after V lost 0 bases and J lost 0 bases. CDR1 and CDR2 from the germline V gene are SGDLS and YYNGEE. The chain's CDR3 is CASSVGRTSGSTDTQYF. The DNA for the CDR3 is TGTGCCAGCAGCGTAGGGAGGACTAGCGGTAGCACAGATACGCAGTATTTT.

The chain combines TRBV27 with TRBJ2-6; a weak D match, TRBD1 (5 bases). Per germline, CDR1 MNHEY and CDR2 SMNVEV (reference sequence). The CDR3 consists of 15 residues. V was clipped by 9 bases and J by 2 bases, with 14 bases between them. CDR3 region: CASKIQGPGANVLTF. The CDR3 region has the DNA TGTGCCAGTAAAATCCAGGGCCCTGGGGCCAACGTCCTGACTTTC.

This clone was seen a handful of times. V gene TRBV2 combines with J gene TRBJ2-7; D might be TRBD1 (5 bases). The germline CDR1 and CDR2 sequences are SNHLY and FYNNEI. This CDR3 contains 12 residues. Trimming cost V 6 bases and J 3 bases, with 9 bases left between them. Here the CDR3 DNA reads TGTGCCAGCAGGAGCCAGGGCTACGAGCAGTACTTC. Encoded protein: CASRSQGYEQYF.

The chain has TRBV29-1 and TRBJ2-6, with 8 positions matching TRBD2. Trimming removed 4 bases from V and 0 bases from J; junction bases left unmatched: 5. The germline gives CDR1 SQVTM, CDR2 ANQGSEA. This CDR3 is built from 16 residues. The CDR3 is CSVGRGGDSGANVLTF. Written as DNA, the CDR3 is TGCAGCGTTGGCCGGGGGGGGGACTCTGGGGCCAACGTCCTGACTTTC.

The CDR3 DNA is TGCGCCAGCAACACAGGGGATGGCAATCAGCCCCAGCATTTT. This encodes CASNTGDGNQPQHF. V gene TRBV4-1 combines with J gene TRBJ1-5; 7 bases line up with TRBD1. Unmatched junction bases numbered 5, after V lost 7 bases and J lost 2 bases. The V gene's germline CDR1 is MGHRA and CDR2 YSYEKL. This CDR3 comprises 14 residues.

The V gene is TRBV28, the J gene TRBJ1-5; 7 bases agree with TRBD1. V dropped 0 bases and J dropped 1; count of bases not matched to a gene: 6. Germline V gene data show CDR1 as MDHEN and CDR2 as SYDVKM. The CDR3 loop spans 17 amino acids. CDR3 loop: CASSLWRGQGSNQPQHF. The CDR3 nucleotides read TGTGCCAGCAGTTTATGGAGGGGGCAGGGAAGCAATCAGCCCCAGCATTTT.

The genes are TRBV5-1 and TRBJ2-1; 9 bases match TRBD2. The V gene end was trimmed by 2 bases and the J gene end by 7 bases; junction bases not matched to a gene: 4. The germline V gene encodes CDR1 SGHRS and CDR2 YFSETQ. CDR3 size: 14 residues. The CDR3 region has the DNA TGCGCCAGCAGCTTAGCGGGAGGTAAAAATGAGCAGTTCTTC. Its protein is CASSLAGGKNEQFF.

The J gene is TRBJ2-7, the V gene TRBV13; 14 bases fit TRBD2. Trimming cost V 3 bases and J 6 bases; bases outside gene matches: 1. The CDR3 loop spans 14 amino acids. Germline V gene lookup returns CDR1 PRHDT and CDR2 FYEKMQ (reference sequence). CDR3 amino acids: CASSLGLAGVEQYF. CDR3 nucleotides: TGTGCCAGCAGCTTGGGACTAGCGGGAGTCGAGCAGTACTTC.

This chain uses TRBV4-2 with TRBJ1-3, with 8 bases that match TRBD1. From germline, CDR1 is LGHNA and CDR2 YNFKEQ. Losses at the gene ends were 0 bases for V and 3 bases for J; bases not matched to a gene: 16. This CDR3 spans 20 amino acids. The CDR3 is CASSQDPTVAGGAFGNTIYF. The DNA for the CDR3 is TGTGCCAGCAGCCAAGACCCCACAGTGGCAGGGGGCGCGTTTGGAAACACCATATATTTT.

The gene calls are TRBV5-4 and TRBJ1-2; 8 bases are shared with TRBD1. V shed 4 bases, J shed 3 bases, and the junction held 5 bases outside the gene matches. Germline-derived CDR1 and CDR2 are SGHNT and YYREEE (reference sequence). This CDR3 region has 14 residues. The DNA for the CDR3 is TGTGCCAGCAGCGGGACGGACAGGGACTATGGCTACACCTTC. As protein: CASSGTDRDYGYTF.

The chain links TRBV9 to TRBJ1-5; the D is unclear. The germline V gene has CDR1 SGDLS and CDR2 YYNGEE. The CDR3 is 15 residues long. Between the trimmed V and J ends, which lost 4 bases and 5 bases, there was a span of 16 bases. The DNA of the CDR3 is TGTGCCAGCAGCCCCGACGGAGACCGGTATCAGCCCCAGCATTTT. Translation gives CASSPDGDRYQPQHF.

The rearrangement uses TRBV27 and TRBJ2-7; D call uncertain. The CDR3 spans 14 residues. Per the germline V gene, CDR1 is MNHEY and CDR2 is SMNVEV (reference sequence). Trimming took off 2 bases at V and 6 bases at J, with 14 bases between the two ends. This CDR3 is CASSLGVDEAEQYF. CDR3 nucleotides: TGTGCCAGCAGTTTAGGAGTTGACGAAGCCGAGCAGTACTTC.

CDR3 coding DNA: TGTGCCAGCAGCAAAGGGACTAGCGGGAACACCGGGGAGCTGTTTTTT. It yields the protein CASSKGTSGNTGELFF. This chain uses TRBV11-3 with TRBJ2-2, with 11 bases matching TRBD2. The ends lost 5 bases at V and 1 base at J; junction bases unmatched: 3. This CDR3 comprises 16 residues. The germline gives CDR1 SGHNT, CDR2 YENEEA.

The chain combines TRBV2 with TRBJ2-1; tentative D call: TRBD2 (6 bases). Germline assignment: CDR1 SNHLY and CDR2 FYNNEI. Trimming took 10 bases from V and 4 from J, leaving 14 bases between them. CDR3 size: 13 residues. The CDR3 DNA follows: TGTGCCACCCGACTAGGGAGGTACAATGAGCAGTTCTTC. This encodes CATRLGRYNEQFF. The full variable domain, with the rest looked up from reference TRBV2 and TRBJ2-1, is EPEVTQTPSHQVTQMGQEVILRCVPISNHLYFYWYRQILGQKVEFLVSFYNNEISEKSEIFDDQFSVERPDGSNFTLKIRSTKLEDSAMYFCATRLGRYNEQFFGPGTRLTVL.

This clone was detected only once. This chain joins TRBV6-5 and TRBJ1-1, with a possible D match to TRBD1 (5 bases). Germline V gene data show CDR1 as MNHEY and CDR2 as SVGAGI. The V and J ends lost 5 bases and 5 bases respectively, with 12 bases between them. This CDR3 spans 13 amino acids. CDR3 bases: TGTGCCAGCAGTACCCGGGGGGGGACTGAAGCTTTCTTT. It translates to CASSTRGGTEAFF.

The chain links TRBV6-5 to TRBJ2-7; 7 bases map to TRBD1. The CDR3 runs 15 residues. V was pared by 4 bases and J by 5 bases, with 11 bases of the junction left unmatched. The germline V gene has CDR1 MNHEY and CDR2 SVGAGI. CDR3 loop: CASSSTRTGRDEQYF. CDR3 nucleotide sequence: TGTGCCAGCAGTTCCACCCGGACAGGAAGGGACGAGCAGTACTTC.

This clone appeared a single time. This chain joins TRBV14 and TRBJ1-5; no definite D call. CDR3 length equals 13 residues. V lost 2 bases to trimming and J lost 6 bases, with 8 bases between them. Germline V gives CDR1 SGHDN, CDR2 FVKESK. The CDR3 DNA follows: TGTGCCAGCAGCCAAAGAAGAGGTCAGCCCCAGCATTTT. Protein: CASSQRRGQPQHF.

This clone was counted only a few times. The CDR3 protein is CASSNPGHEYEQYF. As DNA, the CDR3 is TGTGCCAGCAGTAATCCGGGACATGAGTACGAGCAGTACTTC. This chain connects TRBV6-1 to TRBJ2-7, with D maybe TRBD1 (6 bases). CDR1 is MNHNS, CDR2 SASEGT, per germline. The CDR3 runs 14 residues. The V and J ends lost 5 bases and 4 bases respectively, with 15 bases between them.